A selection of T cell receptor beta chains follows, all from one sample in a study of blood T cell repertoires in COVID-19. Sequencing used immunoSEQ multiplex PCR; TCRdb keeps in-frame clones, though not all of them. The sample yields around 200,000 clones, 80% to 90% seen once. Sequenced input: peripheral blood. These receptors were taken from a human donor with active or convalescent COVID-19. The donor label of this sample is uncertain. The CDR3 runs from the conserved cysteine through the conserved F or W. Each record gives: V gene, clone size, D gene, J gene, CDR3 DNA, CDR3 protein. D genes are given only for firm matches. Not every row has a clone size; where given, it reads once, few, many or a size class.

TRBV13	once	TRBD2	TRBJ2-7	TGTGCCAGCAGCTCGAGGGGACTAGCGGGAGGTAGCCACGAGCAGTACTTC	CASSSRGLAGGSHEQYF
TRBV24-1	-	TRBD2	TRBJ2-7	TGTGCCACCAGTGGCCCGAGGCGGGGAGAGTCTAGCGGGAGGGCCTTGTACGAGCAGTACTTC	CATSGPRRGESSGRALYEQYF
TRBV5-1	-	TRBD1	TRBJ2-3	TGCGCCAGCAGCTTAAACCCTTCGGGACAGGGAATGACAGATACGCAGTATTTT	CASSLNPSGQGMTDTQYF
TRBV27	-	TRBD2	TRBJ2-1	TGTGCCAGCAGTCTTGAGCGGCGGGGGGGGAATGAGCAGTTCTTC	CASSLERRGGNEQFF
TRBV30	-	-	TRBJ2-5	TGTGCCTGGAGTGTAAACAGCCACCAAGAGACCCAGTACTTC	CAWSVNSHQETQYF
TRBV28	-	-	TRBJ1-2	TGTGCCAGCACCGGCCGCAGGGTGGGGGGCTACACCTTC	CASTGRRVGGYTF
TRBV6-1	-	-	TRBJ1-6	TGTGCCAGCAGTGAAGAGGAGGGACTGCCTTATTCACCCCTCCACTTT	CASSEEEGLPYSPLHF
TRBV4-2	-	-	TRBJ2-4	TGTGCCAGCAGCCAAGTCGGCAGGGGGGACAAAAACATTCAGTACTTC	CASSQVGRGDKNIQYF
TRBV5-4	few	TRBD2	TRBJ2-7	TGTGCCAGCAGCCACGGACTAGCGGGGAAGAACGAGCAGTACTTC	CASSHGLAGKNEQYF
TRBV10-3	-	-	TRBJ1-1	TGTGCCATCAGTGAGTCGGAGAAAAGCGGGGAAGCTTTCTTT	CAISESEKSGEAFF